This TCR beta chain was sequenced in a study of T cell responses to AZD1222 COVID-19 vaccine. Study results and limitations: Reports indicate that nearly half of spike-specific TCRs are directed at unmutated variant regions. A mostly white British donor set with more females was recruited, and clonal diversity was possibly underestimated. Only six people who got AZD1222 tested seropositive at baseline.

Comments on this clone: The antigen is not known.

Sequencing used immunoSEQ multiplex PCR; TCRdb keeps in-frame clones, though not all of them. This sample has tens of thousands of clones, with 75% to 90% found just once. The specimen was peripheral blood, collected on day 0 of AZD1222 vaccination. The receptor was derived from an adult in good health.

CDR3 bases: TGTGCCAGCAGCCAATCGACCGGGACAGGGGTTTCACCCCTCCACTTT. Encoded protein: CASSQSTGTGVSPLHF. This chain connects TRBV3-1 (or the pseudogene TRBV3-2) to TRBJ1-6; 10 nucleotides align to TRBD1. V lost 2 bases, J lost 9 bases, and 7 bases stayed unmatched. The CDR3 is 16 amino acids. Germline lookup yields CDR1 LGHDT and CDR2 YNNKEL (reference sequence).